This TCR beta chain comes out of a study of T-cell reconstitution after alpha-beta-depleted transplantation in children (dated by TCRdb to 2016 to 2017). Regarding the complete study: T-cell immune reconstitution after TCRalphabeta/CD19-depleted allogeneic hematopoietic cell transplantation in children was quantitatively tracked in the study by means of TCR repertoire profiling. Overall results and qualifications from the work: In some patients, the high TCRbeta diversity seen at day 60 was put down to recipient T cells and intrathymic progenitors that had survived conditioning. The apparently early alphabetaT-cell count recovery about two months after transplant was reportedly dependent on only several hundred rapidly expanded clones derived from non-depleted graft cells. Over subsequent months, a decline in hyperexpanded clone frequencies was noted, and after one year, T-cell counts and TCRbeta diversity were mostly ascribed to newly produced T cells.

Trimmed from V: 3 bases; trimmed from J: 8 bases; junction bases lacking a gene match: 10. There are 16 amino acids in the CDR3, from cysteine to phenylalanine inclusive. Only the CDR3 DNA is retained, 48 bases long and in frame from the first base. With respect to this clonotype: No cognate antigen has been identified for it. The input lacks base qualities; no much larger clone sits a single base away.

The library was obtained by PCR. The sequencing machine was an Illumina HiSeq 2500. To normalize quantification of the TCRbeta repertoire, the TCR libraries were built with molecular barcoding that relied on unique molecular identifiers. The raw public reads went through TCRdb reprocessing: fastp at Q25, MiXCR clone calling, in-frame beta chains kept. Entries are consolidated by CDR3 protein sequence, retaining the most common genes and DNA. This sample comprises fewer than 1 million distinct CDR3 sequences, 15% to 20% of them detected only once. The top ten clonotypes cover around 5.3% of the sample. This specimen's treatment or condition label, interpreted: allogeneic hematopoietic cell transplantation with graft depleted of TCRalphabeta T cells and CD19 B cells. Transplant recipients were children who received TCRalphabeta/CD19-depleted allogeneic hematopoietic cell grafts.

Recombination connected TRBV12-3 or TRBV12-4 to TRBJ1-6, with 7 bases in between that match TRBD1. The clonotype originates from a male patient under 18 who had a stem cell transplant for acute lymphoblastic leukemia, so the T cells may come from the graft donor. The starting material was PBMCs, mostly from graft donor cells, obtained 360 days after TCRalphabeta/CD19-depleted stem cell transplant. The DNA sequence follows: TGTGCCAGCAGTTTCTCCAGGGGGGATGGACATTCACCCCTCCACTTT. Its translation reads: CASSFSRGDGHSPLHF.